Listed below are T cell receptor beta chains from one sample, sequenced in a study of control samples from healthy donors and cancer patients. Some clones are missing from TCRdb's copy, which holds only in-frame ones; the method was immunoSEQ multiplex PCR. This table has roughly 170,000 clones, 80% to 95% appearing once. Sequenced material: blood. The receptor set was obtained from a woman aged 55-69 years in good health. The CDR3 runs from the conserved cysteine through the conserved F or W. Fields, in order: J gene, V gene, clone size, D gene, CDR3 protein, CDR3 DNA. D genes are given only for firm matches. Not all rows give a size; the values are once, few, many and, for expanded clones, a class.

j_call: TRBJ1-1; v_call: TRBV5-1; clone_size: .; d_call: .; cdr3_aa: CASSLAPRTLNTEAFF; cdr3_nt: TGCGCCAGCAGCTTGGCCCCCAGGACGTTAAACACTGAAGCTTTCTTT
j_call: TRBJ1-4; v_call: TRBV7-2; clone_size: .; d_call: .; cdr3_aa: CASSSGGNEKLFF; cdr3_nt: TGTGCCAGCAGCTCCGGGGGTAATGAAAAACTGTTTTTT
j_call: TRBJ1-5; v_call: TRBV21-1; clone_size: .; d_call: .; cdr3_aa: CASTKPTGGGNQPQHF; cdr3_nt: TGTGCCAGCACCAAACCGACAGGGGGAGGCAATCAGCCCCAGCATTTT
j_call: TRBJ1-1; v_call: TRBV11-2; clone_size: .; d_call: TRBD1; cdr3_aa: CASSLRQGTGRNTEAFF; cdr3_nt: TGTGCCAGCAGCTTGAGACAAGGGACAGGGAGGAACACTGAAGCTTTCTTT
j_call: TRBJ1-5; v_call: TRBV7-2; clone_size: .; d_call: .; cdr3_aa: CASRLDRNSNQPQHF; cdr3_nt: TGTGCCAGCAGATTAGACAGGAATAGCAATCAGCCCCAGCATTTT
j_call: TRBJ1-3; v_call: TRBV4-3; clone_size: .; d_call: .; cdr3_aa: CASSQDGPNSGNTIYF; cdr3_nt: TGCGCCAGCAGCCAAGATGGGCCGAACTCTGGAAACACCATATATTTT
j_call: TRBJ2-1; v_call: TRBV6-5; clone_size: once; d_call: TRBD2; cdr3_aa: CASSYATGTSDEQFF; cdr3_nt: TGTGCCAGCAGTTACGCGACCGGGACTAGCGATGAGCAGTTCTTC
j_call: TRBJ2-3; v_call: TRBV6-2/TRBV6-3; clone_size: .; d_call: .; cdr3_aa: CASSSTGSSTDTQYF; cdr3_nt: TGTGCCAGCAGTTCAACAGGGTCGAGCACAGATACGCAGTATTTT
j_call: TRBJ1-2; v_call: TRBV2; clone_size: .; d_call: .; cdr3_aa: CASSPGSRYGYTF; cdr3_nt: TGTGCCAGCAGTCCCGGGAGTAGGTATGGCTACACCTTC
j_call: TRBJ2-2; v_call: TRBV6-9; clone_size: .; d_call: .; cdr3_aa: CASSYYGGRTGELFF; cdr3_nt: TGTGCCAGCAGTTATTATGGCGGACGCACCGGGGAGCTGTTTTTT
j_call: TRBJ1-3; v_call: TRBV10-3; clone_size: .; d_call: TRBD1; cdr3_aa: CAITDPGTGDSGNTIYF; cdr3_nt: TGTGCCATCACCGACCCCGGGACAGGAGACTCTGGAAACACCATATATTTT
j_call: TRBJ1-2; v_call: TRBV9; clone_size: .; d_call: TRBD1; cdr3_aa: CASSVATGQGSLGYTF; cdr3_nt: TGTGCCAGCAGCGTAGCTACAGGACAGGGCAGTCTTGGCTACACCTTC
j_call: TRBJ1-1; v_call: TRBV6-5; clone_size: .; d_call: .; cdr3_aa: CASSYLPWGDAFF; cdr3_nt: TGTGCCAGCAGTTACTTACCTTGGGGGGACGCTTTCTTT
j_call: TRBJ1-5; v_call: TRBV5-5; clone_size: .; d_call: TRBD1; cdr3_aa: CASSPGRGQLGNQPQHF; cdr3_nt: TGTGCCAGCAGCCCTGGAAGGGGGCAGTTAGGCAATCAGCCCCAGCATTTT
j_call: TRBJ1-1; v_call: TRBV7-2; clone_size: .; d_call: .; cdr3_aa: CASSFPTGIMNTEAFF; cdr3_nt: TGTGCCAGCAGCTTCCCAACAGGGATTATGAACACTGAAGCTTTCTTT
j_call: TRBJ2-4; v_call: TRBV7-8; clone_size: few; d_call: .; cdr3_aa: CASARGASSKNIQYF; cdr3_nt: TGTGCCAGCGCTAGGGGGGCGTCGTCCAAAAACATTCAGTACTTC
j_call: TRBJ2-7; v_call: TRBV18; clone_size: .; d_call: .; cdr3_aa: CASSPGSYEQYF; cdr3_nt: TGTGCCAGCTCACCTGGATCCTACGAGCAGTACTTC
j_call: TRBJ2-3; v_call: TRBV7-9; clone_size: .; d_call: TRBD1; cdr3_aa: CASSSDGTGESDTQYF; cdr3_nt: TGTGCCAGCAGCTCAGACGGGACAGGGGAATCAGATACGCAGTATTTT
j_call: TRBJ1-1; v_call: TRBV12-3/TRBV12-4; clone_size: few; d_call: TRBD1; cdr3_aa: CASSGQGGTEAFF; cdr3_nt: TGTGCCAGCAGTGGACAGGGTGGCACTGAAGCTTTCTTT
j_call: TRBJ1-2; v_call: TRBV18; clone_size: .; d_call: TRBD1; cdr3_aa: CASSSGTGSNYGYTF; cdr3_nt: TGTGCCAGCTCATCTGGGACAGGGTCCAACTATGGCTACACCTTC
j_call: TRBJ2-5; v_call: TRBV19; clone_size: .; d_call: TRBD2; cdr3_aa: CASSKAPAGRQETQYF; cdr3_nt: TGTGCCAGTAGTAAGGCCCCAGCGGGGAGGCAAGAGACCCAGTACTTC
j_call: TRBJ1-5; v_call: TRBV6-2/TRBV6-3; clone_size: .; d_call: .; cdr3_aa: CASSSAGGVNQPQHF; cdr3_nt: TGTGCCAGCAGTTCCGCCGGGGGTGTCAATCAGCCCCAGCATTTT
j_call: TRBJ2-1; v_call: TRBV24-1; clone_size: .; d_call: .; cdr3_aa: CATENRINEQFF; cdr3_nt: TGTGCCACCGAGAATAGAATCAATGAGCAGTTCTTC
j_call: TRBJ1-5; v_call: TRBV6-5; clone_size: .; d_call: .; cdr3_aa: CASSYSNSGQPQHF; cdr3_nt: TGTGCCAGCAGTTACTCGAATTCGGGTCAGCCCCAGCATTTT
j_call: TRBJ1-2; v_call: TRBV7-8; clone_size: .; d_call: .; cdr3_aa: CASAGSNYGYTF; cdr3_nt: TGTGCCAGCGCCGGATCTAACTATGGCTACACCTTC
j_call: TRBJ1-4; v_call: TRBV6-2/TRBV6-3; clone_size: .; d_call: .; cdr3_aa: CASSYPRRPSTNEKLFF; cdr3_nt: TGTGCCAGCAGTTACCCTCGCCGCCCTTCAACTAATGAAAAACTGTTTTTT
j_call: TRBJ1-2; v_call: TRBV4-1; clone_size: .; d_call: .; cdr3_aa: CASSPGRGNSEANYGYTF; cdr3_nt: TGCGCCAGCAGCCCGGGTCGGGGCAACTCAGAAGCTAACTATGGCTACACCTTC
j_call: TRBJ1-2; v_call: TRBV10-3; clone_size: once; d_call: .; cdr3_aa: CAISAETTGPYGYTF; cdr3_nt: TGTGCCATCAGTGCCGAAACCACAGGGCCCTATGGCTACACCTTC
j_call: TRBJ2-4; v_call: TRBV4-1; clone_size: .; d_call: TRBD1; cdr3_aa: CASSQDQGDVKSAKNIQYF; cdr3_nt: TGCGCCAGCAGCCAAGACCAGGGGGACGTTAAGTCGGCCAAAAACATTCAGTACTTC
j_call: TRBJ2-5; v_call: TRBV24-1; clone_size: .; d_call: TRBD2; cdr3_aa: CATSDAIPRLAGGHQETQYF; cdr3_nt: TGTGCCACCAGTGATGCGATCCCCAGACTAGCGGGGGGCCACCAAGAGACCCAGTACTTC
j_call: TRBJ2-2; v_call: TRBV7-2; clone_size: .; d_call: .; cdr3_aa: CASSLRGTVNTGELFF; cdr3_nt: TGTGCCAGCAGCCTAAGAGGGACCGTGAACACCGGGGAGCTGTTTTTT
j_call: TRBJ1-2; v_call: TRBV29-1; clone_size: .; d_call: .; cdr3_aa: CSVEDGSVGYTF; cdr3_nt: TGCAGCGTTGAAGACGGCTCTGTGGGCTACACCTTC
j_call: TRBJ2-5; v_call: TRBV5-8; clone_size: .; d_call: .; cdr3_aa: CASSSSQTQYF; cdr3_nt: TGTGCCAGCAGCTCTTCCCAGACCCAGTACTTC
j_call: TRBJ1-2; v_call: TRBV5-1; clone_size: once; d_call: .; cdr3_aa: CASSLNGQAMKGYTF; cdr3_nt: TGCGCCAGCAGCTTGAACGGGCAGGCTATGAAGGGCTACACCTTC
j_call: TRBJ2-2; v_call: TRBV7-2; clone_size: .; d_call: .; cdr3_aa: CASSQDYNTGELFF; cdr3_nt: TGTGCCAGCAGCCAGGACTATAACACCGGGGAGCTGTTTTTT
j_call: TRBJ2-7; v_call: TRBV4-3; clone_size: .; d_call: .; cdr3_aa: CASSQRLDGVWEQYF; cdr3_nt: TGCGCCAGCAGCCAGCGACTAGATGGGGTGTGGGAGCAGTACTTC
j_call: TRBJ1-2; v_call: TRBV7-3; clone_size: .; d_call: .; cdr3_aa: CASSLRANYGYTF; cdr3_nt: TGTGCCAGCAGCCTTAGGGCTAACTATGGCTACACCTTC
j_call: TRBJ2-1; v_call: TRBV7-3; clone_size: .; d_call: TRBD1; cdr3_aa: CASSLRPGTADNEQFF; cdr3_nt: TGTGCCAGCAGCCTTAGACCCGGGACAGCAGACAATGAGCAGTTCTTC
j_call: TRBJ1-5; v_call: TRBV21-1; clone_size: .; d_call: .; cdr3_aa: CASSRGTVVVNQPQHF; cdr3_nt: TGTGCCAGCAGCAGGGGCACCGTAGTGGTCAATCAGCCCCAGCATTTT
j_call: TRBJ2-1; v_call: TRBV11-3; clone_size: .; d_call: TRBD1; cdr3_aa: CASSVRTGAYNEQFF; cdr3_nt: TGTGCCAGCAGCGTACGGACAGGGGCCTACAATGAGCAGTTCTTC
j_call: TRBJ1-5; v_call: TRBV7-2; clone_size: .; d_call: .; cdr3_aa: CASSPQGDQPQHF; cdr3_nt: TGTGCCAGCAGCCCCCAGGGAGATCAGCCCCAGCATTTT
j_call: TRBJ1-5; v_call: TRBV6-5; clone_size: .; d_call: .; cdr3_aa: CASSPMNSNQPQHF; cdr3_nt: TGTGCCAGCAGCCCGATGAATAGCAATCAGCCCCAGCATTTT
j_call: TRBJ1-6; v_call: TRBV7-3; clone_size: .; d_call: .; cdr3_aa: CASSPRDTFSPLHF; cdr3_nt: TGTGCCAGCAGCCCACGGGACACCTTTTCACCCCTCCACTTT
j_call: TRBJ2-1; v_call: TRBV5-5; clone_size: .; d_call: .; cdr3_aa: CASSLDLFSDYNEQFF; cdr3_nt: TGTGCCAGCAGCTTGGATTTGTTTTCGGATTACAATGAGCAGTTCTTC
j_call: TRBJ1-3; v_call: TRBV19; clone_size: .; d_call: .; cdr3_aa: CASMLVRGNTIYF; cdr3_nt: TGTGCCAGTATGCTTGTACGGGGAAACACCATATATTTT
j_call: TRBJ2-7; v_call: TRBV4-1; clone_size: .; d_call: .; cdr3_aa: CASSQDGIGGRGNEQYF; cdr3_nt: TGCGCCAGCAGCCAAGATGGGATTGGGGGGCGCGGGAACGAGCAGTACTTC
j_call: TRBJ2-5; v_call: TRBV7-2; clone_size: .; d_call: TRBD2; cdr3_aa: CASSLVGTGGVRETQYF; cdr3_nt: TGTGCCAGCAGCTTAGTTGGGACGGGGGGGGTAAGAGAGACCCAGTACTTC
j_call: TRBJ2-7; v_call: TRBV19; clone_size: .; d_call: .; cdr3_aa: CASSNRAGTYEQYF; cdr3_nt: TGTGCCAGTAGTAACAGGGCAGGTACCTACGAGCAGTACTTC
j_call: TRBJ2-1; v_call: TRBV5-1; clone_size: few; d_call: .; cdr3_aa: CASSTGTVDYNEQFF; cdr3_nt: TGCGCCAGCAGCACAGGGACTGTAGACTACAATGAGCAGTTCTTC
j_call: TRBJ1-5; v_call: TRBV6-2/TRBV6-3; clone_size: .; d_call: .; cdr3_aa: CASSSTAYSNQPQHF; cdr3_nt: TGTGCCAGCAGTTCGACAGCTTATAGCAATCAGCCCCAGCATTTT
j_call: TRBJ1-6; v_call: TRBV5-1; clone_size: .; d_call: .; cdr3_aa: CASSLDLRGFSSPLHF; cdr3_nt: TGCGCCAGCAGCTTGGACCTACGGGGGTTCAGTTCACCCCTCCACTTT
j_call: TRBJ1-2; v_call: TRBV6-6; clone_size: .; d_call: .; cdr3_aa: CASSYGAGGNSYGYTF; cdr3_nt: TGTGCCAGCAGTTACGGGGCGGGGGGCAATAGCTATGGCTACACCTTC